This T cell receptor beta chain appears in the sequencing data of a study of blood T cell repertoires in COVID-19. The wider study: Italy, Spain and the United States were the sources of the convalescent and acute COVID-19 samples. T cells, B-cell-depleted T cells, or PBMCs supplied cDNA or gDNA.

Per the study methods: Quantification of nucleated cells was approximated via reference gene primer amplification. Profiling relied on immunoSEQ multiplex PCR, and the TCRdb table lists in-frame clones only, not all of them. That table supplies the V and J calls and clone size; D and trimming were determined from the DNA. This sample yields more than 90,000 clones, of which 70% to 90% are seen a single time; approximately 8% belongs to the top ten. This CDR3 is built from 17 residues. Looked up from germline, CDR1 is MNHNS and CDR2 is SASEGT. V shed 0 bases and J shed 2 bases, with 14 bases lying between them.

J is TRBJ1-3 and V is TRBV6-1; D remains unclear. This TCR came from a man between 65 and 85 years old who had recovered from COVID-19. Sequenced: peripheral blood. The CDR3 region is CASSEASTAAPGNTIYF. The CDR3 nucleotides are TGTGCCAGCAGTGAAGCCTCTACGGCGGCCCCTGGAAACACCATATATTTT.